Only one count was recorded for the clone carrying this T cell receptor beta chain. The data originate from a study of cytomegalovirus exposure and HLA in healthy donors. The PCR was carried out with 60 Vbeta primers and 13 Jbeta primers. TCRdb keeps only in-frame clones here, not all; method: immunoSEQ multiplex PCR. The top ten clones hold 1.8% of a sample with about 220,000 clones, 60% to 80% of them seen once. The CDR3 is made up of 12 amino acids. V was clipped by 5 bases and J by 7 bases, with 9 bases between them. The V gene's germline CDR1 is MDHEN and CDR2 SYDVKM. Sequenced: PBMCs. This receptor was identified in a woman in her thirties in good health and CMV-seronegative. The chain couples TRBV28 to TRBJ1-5, with a possible D match to TRBD1 (5 bases). The CDR3: CASSQGSQPQHF. CDR3 DNA sequence: TGTGCCAGCAGTCAGGGAAGCCAGCCCCAGCATTTT. The full variable domain, with the rest looked up from reference TRBV28 and TRBJ1-5, is DVKVTQSSRYLVKRTGEKVFLECVQDMDHENMFWYRQDPGLGLRLIYFSYDVKMKEKGDIPEGYSVSREKKERFSLILESASTNQTSMYLCASSQGSQPQHFGDGTRLSIL.